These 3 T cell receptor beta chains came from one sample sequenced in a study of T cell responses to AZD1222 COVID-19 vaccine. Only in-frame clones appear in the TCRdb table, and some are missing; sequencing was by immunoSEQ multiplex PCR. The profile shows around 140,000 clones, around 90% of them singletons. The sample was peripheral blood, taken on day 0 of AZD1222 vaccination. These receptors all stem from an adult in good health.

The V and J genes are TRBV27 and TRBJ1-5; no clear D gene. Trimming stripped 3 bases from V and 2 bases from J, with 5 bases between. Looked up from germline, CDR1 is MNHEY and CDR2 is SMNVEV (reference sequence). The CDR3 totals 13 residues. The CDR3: CASSFVGNQPQHF. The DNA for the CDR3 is TGTGCCAGCAGTTTTGTCGGCAATCAGCCCCAGCATTTT.

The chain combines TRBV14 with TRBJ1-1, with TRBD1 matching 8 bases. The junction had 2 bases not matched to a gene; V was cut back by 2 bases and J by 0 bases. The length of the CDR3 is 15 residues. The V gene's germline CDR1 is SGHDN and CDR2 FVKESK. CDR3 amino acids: CASSQRTGLNTEAFF. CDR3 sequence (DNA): TGTGCCAGCAGCCAACGGACAGGGCTGAACACTGAAGCTTTCTTT.

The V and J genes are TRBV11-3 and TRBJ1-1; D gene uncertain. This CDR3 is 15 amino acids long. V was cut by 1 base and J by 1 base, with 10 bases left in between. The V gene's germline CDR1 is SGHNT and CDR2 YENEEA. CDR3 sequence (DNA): TGTGCCAGCAGCTTAGGTCGGACGGGGAACACTGAAGCTTTCTTT. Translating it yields CASSLGRTGNTEAFF. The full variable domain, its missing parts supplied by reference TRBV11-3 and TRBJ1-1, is EAGVVQSPRYKIIEKKQPVAFWCNPISGHNTLYWYLQNLGQGPELLIRYENEEAVDDSQLPKDRFSAERLKGVDSTLKIQPAELGDSAVYLCASSLGRTGNTEAFFGQGTRLTVV.